This entry lists 9 T cell receptor beta chains sequenced from one sample in a study of cytomegalovirus exposure and HLA in healthy donors. Primers: 60 Vbeta forward and 13 Jbeta reverse. Assay used: immunoSEQ multiplex PCR; TCRdb lists only in-frame clones, some missing. Here the sample spans around 99,000 clones, around 76% being singletons. The sample consisted of PBMCs. These TCRs come from a man younger than 35 in good health and CMV-seronegative.

The chain employs TRBV19 and TRBJ1-3; D gene uncertain. The V gene's germline CDR1 is LNHDA and CDR2 SQIVND (reference sequence). With 9 bases removed from V and 2 bases from J, the gap between germline ends came to 23 bases. The CDR3 spans 17 residues. CDR3 in DNA: TGTGCCAGGACCCGGGAGAAGGGAGGAACGGCTGGAAACACCATATATTTT. This codes for CARTREKGGTAGNTIYF.

DNA of the CDR3: TGTGCCACCAGCAGGGCAGTGTTGTTGAATGAAAAACTGTTTTTT. This sequence encodes CATSRAVLLNEKLFF. V is TRBV15 and J is TRBJ1-4; no clear D. CDR1 LNHNV and CDR2 YYDKDF come from the germline V gene (reference sequence). CDR3 size: 15 residues. Trimming removed 3 bases at V and 5 bases at J, with 13 bases between.

The chain combines TRBV5-4 with TRBJ2-3; 7 positions agree with TRBD1. V was clipped by 6 bases and J by 1 base; unmatched bases: 8. This CDR3 has 15 amino acids. Germline-derived CDR1 and CDR2 are SGHNT and YYREEE (reference sequence). DNA of the CDR3: TGTGCCAGCACCACTACAGGGGTCGGCACAGATACGCAGTATTTT. Translating gives CASTTTGVGTDTQYF. The whole variable domain, filled in from reference TRBV5-4 and TRBJ2-3, reads ETGVTQSPTHLIKTRGQQVTLRCSSQSGHNTVSWYQQALGQGPQFIFQYYREEENGRGNFPPRFSGLQFPNYSSELNVNALELDDSALYLCASTTTGVGTDTQYFGPGTRLTVL.

A few counts support this clone. Other DNA sequences within the sample encode an identical CDR3. CDR3 loop: CASSPPGGEQYF. CDR3 nucleotide sequence: TGTGCCAGCTCACCACCAGGGGGCGAGCAGTACTTC. The chain is built from TRBV18 and TRBJ2-7; perhaps TRBD1 as D (6 bases). The CDR3 is made up of 12 amino acids. Germline V CDR1 and CDR2: KGHSH, LQKENI. The V end lost 0 bases, the J end lost 6 bases, and 6 bases lay between the germline ends. The variable domain in full, completed from reference TRBV18 and TRBJ2-7, reads NAGVMQNPRHLVRRRGQEARLRCSPMKGHSHVYWYRQLPEEGLKFMVYLQKENIIDESGMPKERFSAEFPKEGPSILRIQQVVRGDSAAYFCASSPPGGEQYFGPGTRLTVT.

The V and J genes are TRBV5-5 and TRBJ2-1; 8 bases fit TRBD2. The CDR3 spans 16 residues. The V segment lost 4 bases and the J segment 1 base; nucleotides outside the gene matches: 7. Germline assignment: CDR1 SGHKS and CDR2 YYEKEE (reference sequence). The CDR3: CASSQDGGGSYNEQFF. For the CDR3, the DNA is TGTGCCAGCAGCCAAGACGGCGGGGGGTCCTACAATGAGCAGTTCTTC. Full variable domain (missing parts from reference TRBV5-5 and TRBJ2-1): DAGVTQSPTHLIKTRGQQVTLRCSPISGHKSVSWYQQVLGQGPQFIFQYYEKEERGRGNFPDRFSARQFPNYSSELNVNALLLGDSALYLCASSQDGGGSYNEQFFGPGTRLTVL.

V usage is TRBV7-8 and J usage is TRBJ1-2, with D unresolved. Per the germline V gene, CDR1 is SGHVS and CDR2 is FQNEAQ. The CDR3 is 14 residues long. Trimming took 1 base from V and 2 from J, leaving 8 bases between them. CDR3 bases: TGTGCCAGCAGCTTAGACAGCTTGAACTATGGCTACACCTTC. It specifies CASSLDSLNYGYTF.

V is TRBV11-3 and J is TRBJ2-3, with a tentative D call TRBD2 (5 bases). V lost 4 bases, J lost 1 base, and 12 bases lay in between. Germline V lookup: CDR1 SGHNT, CDR2 YENEEA. There are 15 residues in the CDR3. As DNA, the CDR3 is TGTGCCAGCAGCTCCCAGGAGGCTGGCACAGATACGCAGTATTTT. This encodes CASSSQEAGTDTQYF.

V usage is TRBV18 and J usage is TRBJ1-1; perhaps TRBD1 as D (6 bases). V lost 3 bases, J lost 1 base, and 9 bases lay in between. CDR1 KGHSH and CDR2 LQKENI come from the germline V gene. The CDR3 contains 14 residues. The CDR3 sequence is CASSPTGPNTEAFF. The CDR3 coding sequence is TGTGCCAGCTCACCGACAGGTCCGAACACTGAAGCTTTCTTT.

This chain joins TRBV18 and TRBJ2-5, with TRBD2 matching 12 bases. Germline CDR1 KGHSH, CDR2 LQKENI. CDR3 length equals 15 residues. Trimming removed 3 bases from V and 3 bases from J; junction bases left unmatched: 2. In nucleotides, the CDR3 is TGTGCCAGCTCACCCGGACTAGCGGGGAAAGAGACCCAGTACTTC. Encoded protein: CASSPGLAGKETQYF. The full variable domain, with the rest looked up from reference TRBV18 and TRBJ2-5, is NAGVMQNPRHLVRRRGQEARLRCSPMKGHSHVYWYRQLPEEGLKFMVYLQKENIIDESGMPKERFSAEFPKEGPSILRIQQVVRGDSAAYFCASSPGLAGKETQYFGPGTRLLVL.